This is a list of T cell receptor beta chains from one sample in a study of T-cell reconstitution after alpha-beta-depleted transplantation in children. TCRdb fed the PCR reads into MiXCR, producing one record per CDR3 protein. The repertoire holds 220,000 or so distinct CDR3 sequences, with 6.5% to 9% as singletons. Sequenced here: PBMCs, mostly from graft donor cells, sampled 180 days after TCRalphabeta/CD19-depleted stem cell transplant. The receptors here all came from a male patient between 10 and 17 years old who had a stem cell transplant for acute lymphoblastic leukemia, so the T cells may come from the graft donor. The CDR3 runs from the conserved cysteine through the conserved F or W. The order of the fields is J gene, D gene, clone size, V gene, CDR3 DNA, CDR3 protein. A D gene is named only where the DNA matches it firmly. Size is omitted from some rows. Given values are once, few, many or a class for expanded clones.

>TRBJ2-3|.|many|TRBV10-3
TGTGCCATCAGTGACACCGGGACCCGCGAGGATTTT
CAISDTGTREDF
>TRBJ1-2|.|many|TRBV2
TGTGCCAGCAGTGATAACAGGCCGGGAGGCTACACCTTC
CASSDNRPGGYTF
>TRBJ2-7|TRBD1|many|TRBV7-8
TGTGCCAGCAATCGTCGGACAGGGGGCGCCGACGAGCAGTACTTC
CASNRRTGGADEQYF
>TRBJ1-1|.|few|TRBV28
TGTGCCAGCAGTCCTCTAAACGGTCGGGCTTTCTTT
CASSPLNGRAFF
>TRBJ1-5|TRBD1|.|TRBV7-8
TGTGCCAGCAGCCCCCGACAGGGGAGTCAGCCCCAGCATTTT
CASSPRQGSQPQHF
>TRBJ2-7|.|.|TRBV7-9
TGTGCCAGCAGCTCAGTAGGGGGGAGGGCCTCCTACGAGCAGTACTTC
CASSSVGGRASYEQYF
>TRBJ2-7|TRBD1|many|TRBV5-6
TGTGCCAGCAGCTTGGGGGCTGACAGGGGATACGAGCAGTACTTC
CASSLGADRGYEQYF
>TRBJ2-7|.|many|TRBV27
TGTGCCAGCTCATCCCCCTACTACGAGCAGTACTTC
CASSSPYYEQYF
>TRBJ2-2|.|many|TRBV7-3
TGTGCCAGCAGCCCCCGGGGAGGAATCACCGGGGAGCTGTTTTTT
CASSPRGGITGELFF
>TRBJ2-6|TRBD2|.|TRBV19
TGTGCCAGTACCCTAGCGGGGAGCTCTGGGGCCAACGTCCTGACTTTC
CASTLAGSSGANVLTF
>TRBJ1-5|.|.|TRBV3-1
TGTGCCAGCTGCCCCCACGGGACCACCAATCAGCCCCAGCATTTT
CASCPHGTTNQPQHF
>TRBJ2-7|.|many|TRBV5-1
TGCGCCAGCAGCATAGGACAGACGTCCTACGAGCAGTACTTC
CASSIGQTSYEQYF
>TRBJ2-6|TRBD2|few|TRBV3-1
TGTGCCAGCAGTCCCTGGCGGGGGGCCTCAACTGGGGCCAACGTCCTGACTTTC
CASSPWRGASTGANVLTF
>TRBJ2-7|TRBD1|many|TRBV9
TGTGCCAGCAGCCCCGGGGACAGCTCCTACGAGCAGTACTTC
CASSPGDSSYEQYF
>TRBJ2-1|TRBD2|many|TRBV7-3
TGTGCCAGCAGCTCCCTCATTAGGTTAGCGGGAAGCAATGAGCAGTTCTTC
CASSSLIRLAGSNEQFF
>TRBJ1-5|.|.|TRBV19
TGTGCCAGGAACAGCCACGGGGTGGGTGATCAGCCCCAGCATTTT
CARNSHGVGDQPQHF
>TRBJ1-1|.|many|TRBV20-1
TGCAGTGCCCCCGTCAGGGGCAGAAACACTGAAGCTTTCTTT
CSAPVRGRNTEAFF
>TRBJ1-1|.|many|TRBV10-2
TGCGCCAGCAGTGAGTTATTCCCCAGGGTAAGAGCTTTCTTT
CASSELFPRVRAFF
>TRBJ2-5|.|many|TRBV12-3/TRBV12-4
TGTGCCAGCAGTTTCTCGACGGGAGCTGGGGAGACCCAGTACTTC
CASSFSTGAGETQYF
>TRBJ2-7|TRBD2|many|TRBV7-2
TGTGCCAGCAGCTTAGTGGAGGGAGGGAGGTCCTACGAGCAGTACTTC
CASSLVEGGRSYEQYF
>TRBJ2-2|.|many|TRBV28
TGTGCCAGCAGTTTTGGAGGGGGTATCGGGGAGCTGTTTTTT
CASSFGGGIGELFF
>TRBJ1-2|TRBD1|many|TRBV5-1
TGCGCCAGCAGCTTCTACGGACAGGGACAAGGCTACACCTTC
CASSFYGQGQGYTF
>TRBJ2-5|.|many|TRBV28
TGTGCCAGCAGTTCTACAGGCTTACAAGAGACCCAGTACTTC
CASSSTGLQETQYF
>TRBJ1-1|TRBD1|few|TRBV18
TGTGCCAGCTCATTATACAGGGGGGACACTGAAGCTTTCTTT
CASSLYRGDTEAFF
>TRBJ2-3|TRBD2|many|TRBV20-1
TGCAGTGCTAGAGATACCCGACTACTAGCGGATACGCAGTATTTT
CSARDTRLLADTQYF
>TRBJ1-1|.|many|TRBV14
TGTGCCAGCAGCCAAGGCGATGGTGAAGCTTTCTTT
CASSQGDGEAFF
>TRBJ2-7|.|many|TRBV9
TGTGCCAGCAGCCCATCCCCCAGGGGAACCTACGAGCAGTACTTC
CASSPSPRGTYEQYF